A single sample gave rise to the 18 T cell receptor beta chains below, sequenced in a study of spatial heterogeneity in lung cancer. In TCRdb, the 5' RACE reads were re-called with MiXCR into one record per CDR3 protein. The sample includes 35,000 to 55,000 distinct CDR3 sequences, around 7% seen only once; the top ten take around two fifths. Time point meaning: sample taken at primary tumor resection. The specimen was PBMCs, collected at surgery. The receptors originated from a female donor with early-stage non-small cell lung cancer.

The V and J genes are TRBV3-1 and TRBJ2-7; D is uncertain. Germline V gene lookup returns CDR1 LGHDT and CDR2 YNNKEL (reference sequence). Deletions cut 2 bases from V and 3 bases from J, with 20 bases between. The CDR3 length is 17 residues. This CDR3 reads CASSQSFPGSRFYEQYF. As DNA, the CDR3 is TGTGCCAGCAGCCAAAGCTTCCCCGGGTCCAGATTCTACGAGCAGTACTTC.

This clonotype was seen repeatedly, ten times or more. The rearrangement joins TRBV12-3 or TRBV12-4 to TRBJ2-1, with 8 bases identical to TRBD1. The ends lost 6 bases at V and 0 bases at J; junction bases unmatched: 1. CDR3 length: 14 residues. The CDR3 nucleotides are TGTGCCAGCAGAGGACAGGGCTCCTACAATGAGCAGTTCTTC. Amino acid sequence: CASRGQGSYNEQFF.

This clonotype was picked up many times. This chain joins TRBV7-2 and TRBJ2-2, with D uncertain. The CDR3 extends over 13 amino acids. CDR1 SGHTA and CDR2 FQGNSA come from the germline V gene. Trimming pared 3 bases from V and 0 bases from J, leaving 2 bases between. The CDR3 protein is CASSFANTGELFF. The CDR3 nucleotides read TGTGCCAGCAGCTTCGCGAACACCGGGGAGCTGTTTTTT.

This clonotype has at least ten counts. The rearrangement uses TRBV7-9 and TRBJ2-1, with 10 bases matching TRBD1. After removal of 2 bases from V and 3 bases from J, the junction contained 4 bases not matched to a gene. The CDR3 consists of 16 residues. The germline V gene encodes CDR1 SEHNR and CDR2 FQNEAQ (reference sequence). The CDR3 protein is CASSLWWDRGYNEQFF. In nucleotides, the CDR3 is TGTGCCAGCAGCTTATGGTGGGACAGGGGCTACAATGAGCAGTTCTTC.

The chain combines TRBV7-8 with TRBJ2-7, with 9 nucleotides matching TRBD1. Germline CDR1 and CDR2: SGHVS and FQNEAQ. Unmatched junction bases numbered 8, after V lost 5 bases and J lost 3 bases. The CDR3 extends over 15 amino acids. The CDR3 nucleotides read TGTGCCAGCAGCCCTCGACAGGGGGGCTACTACGAGCAGTACTTC. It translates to CASSPRQGGYYEQYF.

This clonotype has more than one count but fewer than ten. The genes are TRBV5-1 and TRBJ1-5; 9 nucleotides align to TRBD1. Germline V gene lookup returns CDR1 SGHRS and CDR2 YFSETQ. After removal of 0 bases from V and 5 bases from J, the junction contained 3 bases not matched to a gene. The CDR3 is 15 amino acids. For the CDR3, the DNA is TGCGCCAGCAGCTTGGGGACAGGGGATCATCAGCCCCAGCATTTT. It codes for CASSLGTGDHQPQHF. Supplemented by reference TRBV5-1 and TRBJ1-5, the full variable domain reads KAGVTQTPRYLIKTRGQQVTLSCSPISGHRSVSWYQQTPGQGLQFLFEYFSETQRNKGNFPGRFSGRQFSNSRSEMNVSTLELGDSALYLCASSLGTGDHQPQHFGDGTRLSIL.

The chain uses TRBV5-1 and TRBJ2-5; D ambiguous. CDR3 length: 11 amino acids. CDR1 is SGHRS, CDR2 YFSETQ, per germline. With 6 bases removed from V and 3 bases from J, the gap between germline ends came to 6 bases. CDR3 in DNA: TGCGCCAGCAACCGAGAAGAGACCCAGTACTTC. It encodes CASNREETQYF.

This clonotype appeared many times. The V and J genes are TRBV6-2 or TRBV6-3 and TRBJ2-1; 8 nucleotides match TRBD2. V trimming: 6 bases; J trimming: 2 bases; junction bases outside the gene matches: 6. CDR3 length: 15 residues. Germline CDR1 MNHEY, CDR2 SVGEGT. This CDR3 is CASRRGATTYNEQFF. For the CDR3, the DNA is TGTGCCAGCAGGCGGGGGGCGACAACCTACAATGAGCAGTTCTTC.

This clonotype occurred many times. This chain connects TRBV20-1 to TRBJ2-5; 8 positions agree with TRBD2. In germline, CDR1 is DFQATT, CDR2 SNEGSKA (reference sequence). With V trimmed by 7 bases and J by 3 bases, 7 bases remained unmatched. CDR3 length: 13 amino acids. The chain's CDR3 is CSVYPGGKETQYF. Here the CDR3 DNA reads TGCAGTGTTTACCCGGGGGGGAAAGAGACCCAGTACTTC.

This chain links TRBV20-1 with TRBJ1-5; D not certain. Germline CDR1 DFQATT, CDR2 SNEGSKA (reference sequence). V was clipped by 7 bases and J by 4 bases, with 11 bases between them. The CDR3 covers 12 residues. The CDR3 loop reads CSVKEGNQPQHF. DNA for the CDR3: TGCAGTGTTAAGGAGGGAAATCAGCCCCAGCATTTT.

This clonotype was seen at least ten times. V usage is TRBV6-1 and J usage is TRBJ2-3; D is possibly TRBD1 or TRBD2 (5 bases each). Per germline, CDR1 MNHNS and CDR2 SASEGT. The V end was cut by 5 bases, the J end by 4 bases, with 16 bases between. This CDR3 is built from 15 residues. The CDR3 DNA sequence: TGTGCCAGCAGTCCATTTCGGGACGGAGCAGATACGCAGTATTTT. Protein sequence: CASSPFRDGADTQYF.

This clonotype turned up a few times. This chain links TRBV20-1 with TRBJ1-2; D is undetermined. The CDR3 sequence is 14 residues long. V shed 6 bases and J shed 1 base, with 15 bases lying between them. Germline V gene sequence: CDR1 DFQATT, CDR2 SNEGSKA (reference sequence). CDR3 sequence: CSAGRGHFNYGYTF. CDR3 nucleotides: TGCAGTGCAGGCCGTGGGCATTTTAACTATGGCTACACCTTC.

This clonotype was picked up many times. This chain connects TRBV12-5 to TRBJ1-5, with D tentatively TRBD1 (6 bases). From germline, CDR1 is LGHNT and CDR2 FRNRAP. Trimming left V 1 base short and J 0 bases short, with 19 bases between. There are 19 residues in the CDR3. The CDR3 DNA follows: TGTGCTAGTGGTTTGGCCCCGTTGGACAGTTTGAGTAGCAATCAGCCCCAGCATTTT. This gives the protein CASGLAPLDSLSSNQPQHF.

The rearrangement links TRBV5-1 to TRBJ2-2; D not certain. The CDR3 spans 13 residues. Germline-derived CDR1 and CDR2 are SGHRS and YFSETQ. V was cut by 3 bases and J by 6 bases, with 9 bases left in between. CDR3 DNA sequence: TGCGCCAGCAGCTCCGACGCGGCCGGGGAGCTGTTTTTT. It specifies CASSSDAAGELFF.

CDR3 loop: CASSRDRGLRTEAFF. The CDR3 coding sequence is TGTGCCAGCAGTAGGGACAGGGGGTTACGGACTGAAGCTTTCTTT. The chain employs TRBV5-4 and TRBJ1-1; 11 nucleotides line up with TRBD1. The CDR3 contains 15 residues. Germline CDR1 reads SGHNT; CDR2 reads YYREEE (reference sequence). J gave up 5 bases and V 5 bases, and 8 bases lay outside the gene matches.

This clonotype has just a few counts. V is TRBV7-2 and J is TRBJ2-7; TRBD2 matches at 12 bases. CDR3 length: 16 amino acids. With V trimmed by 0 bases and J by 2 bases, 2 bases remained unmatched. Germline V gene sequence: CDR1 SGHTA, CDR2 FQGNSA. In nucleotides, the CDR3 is TGTGCCAGCAGCTTAGCGGCTAGCGGGGGGGCCTACGAGCAGTACTTC. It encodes CASSLAASGGAYEQYF.

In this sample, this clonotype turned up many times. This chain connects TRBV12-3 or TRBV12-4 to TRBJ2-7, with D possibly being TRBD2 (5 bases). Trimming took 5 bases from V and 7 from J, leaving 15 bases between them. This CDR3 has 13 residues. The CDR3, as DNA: TGTGCCAGCAGTGAGGGTCCCGCTGGGGAGCAGTACTTC. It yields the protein CASSEGPAGEQYF.

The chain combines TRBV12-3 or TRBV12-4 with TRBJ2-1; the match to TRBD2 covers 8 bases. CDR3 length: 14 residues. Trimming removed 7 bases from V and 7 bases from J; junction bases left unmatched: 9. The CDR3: CASTLTGGLNEQFF. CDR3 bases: TGTGCCAGCACCTTAACGGGGGGGCTAAATGAGCAGTTCTTC.